Listed below are T cell receptor beta chains from one sample, sequenced in a study of T cells after yellow fever vaccination. Via MiXCR, TCRdb re-called the 5' RACE reads, giving one row per CDR3 protein. The data contain under 500,000 distinct CDR3 sequences, 18% of them singletons. Sequencing was performed on PBMCs, taken before the yellow fever booster vaccination. These receptor sequences come from a man aged 18 to 30 who received the YFV17D yellow fever vaccine. The CDR3 runs from the conserved cysteine through the conserved F or W. The order of the fields is CDR3 DNA, CDR3 protein, D gene, J gene, clone size, V gene. A D gene is named only where the DNA matches it firmly. Not every row has a clone size; where given, it reads once, few, many or a size class.

cdr3_nt: TGTGCCAGCACCCAAGACCCGGACGGGGAGCTGTTTTTT
cdr3_aa: CASTQDPDGELFF
d_call: NA
j_call: TRBJ2-2
clone_size: NA
v_call: TRBV7-2

cdr3_nt: TGTGCCACCAGCAGAGGGGGTCGGGGGGAGGATACGCAGTATTTT
cdr3_aa: CATSRGGRGEDTQYF
d_call: TRBD2
j_call: TRBJ2-3
clone_size: few
v_call: TRBV15

cdr3_nt: TGCGCCAGCAGCCCCACCGGGACAGGGTCGAACACTGAAGCTTTCTTT
cdr3_aa: CASSPTGTGSNTEAFF
d_call: TRBD1
j_call: TRBJ1-1
clone_size: NA
v_call: TRBV4-1

cdr3_nt: TGCGCCAGCAGCCAACGTCTCGCGGGCCCGAACACCGGGGAGCTGTTTTTT
cdr3_aa: CASSQRLAGPNTGELFF
d_call: NA
j_call: TRBJ2-2
clone_size: few
v_call: TRBV4-3

cdr3_nt: TGTGCCAGCAGTGACAGGGGAGGTTACGAGCAGTACTTC
cdr3_aa: CASSDRGGYEQYF
d_call: TRBD1
j_call: TRBJ2-7
clone_size: NA
v_call: TRBV12-3/TRBV12-4

cdr3_nt: TGTGCCAGCAGTGAACGCCAGGGTGAAGCTTTCTTT
cdr3_aa: CASSERQGEAFF
d_call: NA
j_call: TRBJ1-1
clone_size: NA
v_call: TRBV2

cdr3_nt: TGCGCCAGCAGCTCAGGCAGGGCAGATACGCAGTATTTT
cdr3_aa: CASSSGRADTQYF
d_call: NA
j_call: TRBJ2-3
clone_size: few
v_call: TRBV5-1

cdr3_nt: TGCGCCAGCAGCCAGGACAGACAGGGGGAGCTGTTTTTT
cdr3_aa: CASSQDRQGELFF
d_call: NA
j_call: TRBJ2-2
clone_size: few
v_call: TRBV4-1

cdr3_nt: TGCGCCAGCAGAGGAGCGCAAGAGACCCAGTACTTC
cdr3_aa: CASRGAQETQYF
d_call: NA
j_call: TRBJ2-5
clone_size: NA
v_call: TRBV4-1

cdr3_nt: TGTGCCAGCACTCGGGCGGTCTCTGGAAACACCATATATTTT
cdr3_aa: CASTRAVSGNTIYF
d_call: NA
j_call: TRBJ1-3
clone_size: NA
v_call: TRBV28

cdr3_nt: TGTGCCAGCACACGAACGTACCTATCTAGCGGGGCGAACACCGGGGAGCTGTTTTTT
cdr3_aa: CASTRTYLSSGANTGELFF
d_call: TRBD2
j_call: TRBJ2-2
clone_size: few
v_call: TRBV12-3/TRBV12-4

cdr3_nt: TGCGCCAGCAGCCCCAAGCGGGGGGCCCCAGATACGCAGTATTTT
cdr3_aa: CASSPKRGAPDTQYF
d_call: TRBD2
j_call: TRBJ2-3
clone_size: few
v_call: TRBV4-3

cdr3_nt: TGTGCCAGCAGTTTAAATGGGGCTTACATTCAGTACTTC
cdr3_aa: CASSLNGAYIQYF
d_call: NA
j_call: TRBJ2-4
clone_size: few
v_call: TRBV12-3/TRBV12-4

cdr3_nt: TGTGCCAGCACGGGGGGGAGCACTGAAGCTTTCTTT
cdr3_aa: CASTGGSTEAFF
d_call: NA
j_call: TRBJ1-1
clone_size: NA
v_call: TRBV6-2/TRBV6-3

cdr3_nt: TGCGCCAGCAGCCAAGTAGGGACAGGGACATGGACGGGGCGCAAAAACATTCAGTACTTC
cdr3_aa: CASSQVGTGTWTGRKNIQYF
d_call: TRBD1
j_call: TRBJ2-4
clone_size: NA
v_call: TRBV4-3

cdr3_nt: TGCGCCAGCAGCCAAGGACCGATGGAGGATACGCAGTATTTT
cdr3_aa: CASSQGPMEDTQYF
d_call: NA
j_call: TRBJ2-3
clone_size: few
v_call: TRBV4-3

cdr3_nt: TGTGCCACCAGTGACACCGGGACAGGGGATAATGAGCAGTTCTTC
cdr3_aa: CATSDTGTGDNEQFF
d_call: TRBD1
j_call: TRBJ2-1
clone_size: few
v_call: TRBV24-1

cdr3_nt: TGTGCCAGCAGCTTCCTATCAGATACGCAGTATTTT
cdr3_aa: CASSFLSDTQYF
d_call: NA
j_call: TRBJ2-3
clone_size: many
v_call: TRBV11-2

cdr3_nt: TGTGCCAGCAGTTACGGGACTAGCTTCGCGGCGCAGTATTTT
cdr3_aa: CASSYGTSFAAQYF
d_call: TRBD2
j_call: TRBJ2-3
clone_size: few
v_call: TRBV6-2/TRBV6-3

cdr3_nt: TGCAGTGCTAGAGATCTTTTAGCGGGGGGGCTCACCTACAATGAGCAGTTCTTC
cdr3_aa: CSARDLLAGGLTYNEQFF
d_call: TRBD2
j_call: TRBJ2-1
clone_size: many
v_call: TRBV20-1

cdr3_nt: TGTGCCAGCCTGCGGACTAGCGGGTCCTACAATGAGCAGTTCTTC
cdr3_aa: CASLRTSGSYNEQFF
d_call: TRBD2
j_call: TRBJ2-1
clone_size: NA
v_call: TRBV19

cdr3_nt: TGCGCCAGCAGCCGCATAGCGGGGGGTTACAATGAGCAGTTCTTC
cdr3_aa: CASSRIAGGYNEQFF
d_call: TRBD2
j_call: TRBJ2-1
clone_size: NA
v_call: TRBV5-1

cdr3_nt: TGTGCCAGCAGTGAAGGCCAGTGGTTCTTC
cdr3_aa: CASSEGQWFF
d_call: NA
j_call: TRBJ2-1
clone_size: NA
v_call: TRBV2

cdr3_nt: TGTGCCAGCACCCCGCGGAGGGGTAACAATGAGCAGTTCTTC
cdr3_aa: CASTPRRGNNEQFF
d_call: NA
j_call: TRBJ2-1
clone_size: NA
v_call: TRBV7-2

cdr3_nt: TGTGCCAGCAGCCCCCAGGACAGGGGGAACACTGAAGCTTTCTTT
cdr3_aa: CASSPQDRGNTEAFF
d_call: TRBD1
j_call: TRBJ1-1
clone_size: few
v_call: TRBV9

cdr3_nt: TGCAGTGCTAGAGCCCCAGGAGAGACCCAGTACTTC
cdr3_aa: CSARAPGETQYF
d_call: NA
j_call: TRBJ2-5
clone_size: NA
v_call: TRBV20-1

cdr3_nt: TGTGCCAGCAGGCGTCAACCGTATCAGCCCCAGCATTTT
cdr3_aa: CASRRQPYQPQHF
d_call: NA
j_call: TRBJ1-5
clone_size: NA
v_call: TRBV6-2/TRBV6-3

cdr3_nt: TGCGCCAGCAGCCAAGATTGGACAGAGGCCGGGGAGCTGTTTTTT
cdr3_aa: CASSQDWTEAGELFF
d_call: NA
j_call: TRBJ2-2
clone_size: NA
v_call: TRBV4-1

cdr3_nt: TGCGCCAGCAGCACCAGCGCTGACTATGGCTACACCTTC
cdr3_aa: CASSTSADYGYTF
d_call: NA
j_call: TRBJ1-2
clone_size: NA
v_call: TRBV5-1

cdr3_nt: TGTGCCAGCAGCCAAGACCCCGACTATGGCTACACCTTC
cdr3_aa: CASSQDPDYGYTF
d_call: NA
j_call: TRBJ1-2
clone_size: many
v_call: TRBV11-2

cdr3_nt: TGTGCCACCAGCAGCCCCAGGGGTTACATTCAGTACTTC
cdr3_aa: CATSSPRGYIQYF
d_call: NA
j_call: TRBJ2-4
clone_size: many
v_call: TRBV15

cdr3_nt: TGTGCCAGCAGCTTAGCAAATGAAAAACTGTTTTTT
cdr3_aa: CASSLANEKLFF
d_call: NA
j_call: TRBJ1-4
clone_size: many
v_call: TRBV7-8

cdr3_nt: TGTGCCAGCTCACTCGGTGAGGAAGAGACCCAGTACTTC
cdr3_aa: CASSLGEEETQYF
d_call: NA
j_call: TRBJ2-5
clone_size: NA
v_call: TRBV18

cdr3_nt: TGTGCCAGTGCCCGAGGGGAAGGGTTGGGTACTGAAGCTTTCTTT
cdr3_aa: CASARGEGLGTEAFF
d_call: NA
j_call: TRBJ1-1
clone_size: few
v_call: TRBV19

cdr3_nt: TGTGCCAGTAGCAACACCGGGACAGGGAAGGATAGCACTGAAGCTTTCTTT
cdr3_aa: CASSNTGTGKDSTEAFF
d_call: TRBD1
j_call: TRBJ1-1
clone_size: few
v_call: TRBV19

cdr3_nt: TGCAGCGCTCTACTAGCGGGGGGGAAAGAGACCCAGTACTTC
cdr3_aa: CSALLAGGKETQYF
d_call: TRBD2
j_call: TRBJ2-5
clone_size: NA
v_call: TRBV29-1

cdr3_nt: TGTGCCAGCAGTTACCCAGGGAGTCACGAGCAGTACTTC
cdr3_aa: CASSYPGSHEQYF
d_call: NA
j_call: TRBJ2-7
clone_size: NA
v_call: TRBV6-5

cdr3_nt: TGTGCCAGCACCCCTAGCCAGGGATCACCCCTCCACTTT
cdr3_aa: CASTPSQGSPLHF
d_call: NA
j_call: TRBJ1-6
clone_size: NA
v_call: TRBV7-2

cdr3_nt: TGTGCCAGCGCCGTCGGTCGGACTGAAGCTTTCTTT
cdr3_aa: CASAVGRTEAFF
d_call: NA
j_call: TRBJ1-1
clone_size: NA
v_call: TRBV12-3/TRBV12-4

cdr3_nt: TGTGCCGTGCCCTCACCCGGGGGGACGATTAGCACAGATACGCAGTATTTT
cdr3_aa: CAVPSPGGTISTDTQYF
d_call: TRBD2
j_call: TRBJ2-3
clone_size: few
v_call: TRBV12-3/TRBV12-4

cdr3_nt: TGTGCCTGGAGTGTAGGGGGCGGGGAGACCCAGTACTTC
cdr3_aa: CAWSVGGGETQYF
d_call: TRBD1
j_call: TRBJ2-5
clone_size: few
v_call: TRBV30

cdr3_nt: TGTGCCAGGACTAGCACAGATACGCAGTATTTT
cdr3_aa: CARTSTDTQYF
d_call: NA
j_call: TRBJ2-3
clone_size: NA
v_call: TRBV19

cdr3_nt: TGCAGTGCTAGCAGACAGGGGGCTGGCTACACCTTC
cdr3_aa: CSASRQGAGYTF
d_call: TRBD1
j_call: TRBJ1-2
clone_size: few
v_call: TRBV20-1

cdr3_nt: TGCGCCAGCAGCTCCTGGACAGGGGTGAATGGCTACACCTTC
cdr3_aa: CASSSWTGVNGYTF
d_call: TRBD1
j_call: TRBJ1-2
clone_size: NA
v_call: TRBV5-1

cdr3_nt: TGCAGTGCTAGAGATTTCACTGGCTACACCTTC
cdr3_aa: CSARDFTGYTF
d_call: NA
j_call: TRBJ1-2
clone_size: NA
v_call: TRBV20-1

cdr3_nt: TGTGCCAGCAGCTTAGGACCGCGGGGGGGTACGCAGTATTTT
cdr3_aa: CASSLGPRGGTQYF
d_call: TRBD2
j_call: TRBJ2-3
clone_size: NA
v_call: TRBV7-2

cdr3_nt: TGTGCCAGCAGTTCACCACCCTGGACTAGCGGGGGGGACAATGAGCAGTTCTTC
cdr3_aa: CASSSPPWTSGGDNEQFF
d_call: TRBD2
j_call: TRBJ2-1
clone_size: NA
v_call: TRBV6-2/TRBV6-3

cdr3_nt: TGTGCCAGCAGCGTAGACGGCGGGGGGGCTCCGGACACCGGGGAGCTGTTTTTT
cdr3_aa: CASSVDGGGAPDTGELFF
d_call: TRBD2
j_call: TRBJ2-2
clone_size: NA
v_call: TRBV9

cdr3_nt: TGCGCCAGCAGCCAAGCAGCAATTCCTAGCACAGATACGCAGTATTTT
cdr3_aa: CASSQAAIPSTDTQYF
d_call: NA
j_call: TRBJ2-3
clone_size: few
v_call: TRBV4-3

cdr3_nt: TGTGCCAGCAGCGCCGGGGACAGGAACTATGGCTACACCTTC
cdr3_aa: CASSAGDRNYGYTF
d_call: TRBD1
j_call: TRBJ1-2
clone_size: few
v_call: TRBV9